Sequencing of this TCR beta chain was carried out in a study of blood T cell repertoires in COVID-19. Using immunoSEQ multiplex PCR, the repertoire was profiled, and TCRdb retains in-frame clones only, with some absent. The sample records 85,000 to 95,000 clones, around 86% being singletons. V was trimmed by 3 bases and J by 0 bases, leaving 18 bases between them. This CDR3 is 19 amino acids long. Germline CDR1 and CDR2: MNHEY and SMNVEV (reference sequence). The TCR comes from a human donor in a cohort sampled during active COVID-19. Sequenced sample: peripheral blood. The V gene is TRBV27, the J gene TRBJ1-6; TRBD1 is a possible D gene (5 bases). CDR3 DNA sequence: TGTGCCAGCAGTTTGGGGATTCCAGGGTTCAGCTCCTATAATTCACCCCTCCACTTT. Its protein is CASSLGIPGFSSYNSPLHF.